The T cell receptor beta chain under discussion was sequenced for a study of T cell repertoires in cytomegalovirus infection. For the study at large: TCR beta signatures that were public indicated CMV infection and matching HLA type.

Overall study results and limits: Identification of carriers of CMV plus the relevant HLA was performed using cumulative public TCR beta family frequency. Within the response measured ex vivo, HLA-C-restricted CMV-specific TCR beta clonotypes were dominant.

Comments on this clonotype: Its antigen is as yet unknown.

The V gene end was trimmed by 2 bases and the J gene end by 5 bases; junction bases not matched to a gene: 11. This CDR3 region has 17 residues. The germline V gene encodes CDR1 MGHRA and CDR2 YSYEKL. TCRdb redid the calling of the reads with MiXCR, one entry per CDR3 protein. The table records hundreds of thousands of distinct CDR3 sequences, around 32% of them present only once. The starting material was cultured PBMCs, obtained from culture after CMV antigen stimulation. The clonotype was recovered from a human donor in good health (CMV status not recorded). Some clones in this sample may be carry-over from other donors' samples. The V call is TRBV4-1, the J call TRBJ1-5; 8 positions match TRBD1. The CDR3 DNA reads TGCGCCAGCAGCCAAACCCTTGGACAGGGTGGGTATCAGCCCCAGCATTTT. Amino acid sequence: CASSQTLGQGGYQPQHF.